This TCR beta chain was recorded in a study of early T cells in non-severe SARS-CoV-2 infection. Study overall: Unsorted whole blood bulk RNA was sequenced, with unpaired chains. Study-level findings and limits: VDJdb matching skewed toward anti-spike CD8 responses, missing private and CD4 specificities.

This clonotype has only a few counts. Its antigen remains unidentified. Attached unique molecular identifiers marked individual cDNA molecules. A single record per CDR3 protein comes from TCRdb applying MiXCR to the 5' RACE reads. The sample includes some 100,000 distinct CDR3 sequences, approximately 15% seen only once; the top ten take approximately 0.5%. The CDR3 runs to 14 residues. Germline V gene sequence: CDR1 SGHAT, CDR2 FQNNGV. Trimming removed 5 bases from V and 4 bases from J, with 12 bases in between. This chain connects TRBV11-2 to TRBJ2-1, with a tentative D call TRBD1 (6 bases). Sequencing used whole blood. The origin of this receptor is an adult who was a healthcare worker with PCR-confirmed SARS-CoV-2 infection or an uninfected control (not recorded which). The CDR3 DNA sequence: TGTGCCAGCAGCGATCGGACAGAATACAATGAGCAGTTCTTC. Translating gives CASSDRTEYNEQFF.